What follows are 17 T cell receptor beta chains derived from one specimen sequenced in a study of blood T cell repertoires in COVID-19. Clones were read by immunoSEQ multiplex PCR, and TCRdb kept only the in-frame ones, dropping some. The data show over 200,000 clones, with approximately 82% seen just once and approximately 6% held by the top ten. Material for sequencing was peripheral blood. The receptors derive from a man at least 80 years old with acute or convalescent COVID-19.

The V gene is TRBV6-5, the J gene TRBJ2-1; D unclear. CDR3 length: 13 residues. The V end lost 1 base, the J end lost 3 bases, and 4 bases lay between the germline ends. The germline V gene has CDR1 MNHEY and CDR2 SVGAGI. The CDR3 region is CASSYLRYNEQFF. The CDR3, as DNA: TGTGCCAGCAGTTACTTGCGCTACAATGAGCAGTTCTTC.

This clone has only one observation. This may come from a read error, since a much larger clone is one base off. This chain links TRBV7-2 with TRBJ2-3, with 7 bases fitting TRBD1. The V segment lost 5 bases and the J segment 0 bases; nucleotides outside the gene matches: 2. Germline V lookup: CDR1 SGHTA, CDR2 FQGNSA. The CDR3 is 14 amino acids. CDR3 sequence reads: CASSLDRSTDTQYF. The CDR3 DNA reads as TGTGCCAGCAGCCTGGACAGGAGCACAGATACGCAGTATTTT. Based on the CDR3 plus reference TRBV7-2 and TRBJ2-3, the full variable domain is GAGVSQSPSNKVTEKGKDVELRCDPISGHTALYWYRQSLGQGLEFLIYFQGNSAPDKSGLPSDRFSAERTGGSVSTLTIQRTQQEDSAVYLCASSLDRSTDTQYFGPGTRLTVL.

The chain employs TRBV7-2 and TRBJ1-2; D gene unclear. Deletions cut 5 bases from V and 2 bases from J, with 15 bases between. The CDR3 contains 15 residues. Germline V gene data show CDR1 as SGHTA and CDR2 as FQGNSA. The CDR3: CASSPSRSGNYGYTF. As DNA, the CDR3 is TGTGCCAGCAGCCCGTCCCGGAGCGGCAACTATGGCTACACCTTC.

This chain joins TRBV3-1 (or the pseudogene TRBV3-2) and TRBJ2-6, with D maybe TRBD1 (5 bases). The germline V and J ends were trimmed by 5 bases and 0 bases, with 11 bases remaining between them. The CDR3 runs 16 residues. The germline V gene encodes CDR1 LGHDT and CDR2 YNNKEL (reference sequence). In DNA, the CDR3 is TGTGCCAGCAGCTCGAAGGGGCGCTCTGGGGCCAACGTCCTGACTTTC. It translates to CASSSKGRSGANVLTF.

This chain connects TRBV7-3 to TRBJ2-7; TRBD1 aligns across 8 bases. This CDR3 is 17 amino acids long. Germline V lookup: CDR1 SGHTA, CDR2 FQGTGA. V trimming: 0 bases; J trimming: 6 bases; junction bases outside the gene matches: 13. CDR3 nucleotides: TGTGCCAGCAGCTTAACAGGGGTTGGGGACAGGCGGGCCGAGCAGTACTTC. Encoded protein: CASSLTGVGDRRAEQYF.

This chain's CDR3 is CASSLRGRSNQPQHF. The CDR3 DNA sequence: TGTGCCAGCAGTTTAAGGGGGCGAAGCAATCAGCCCCAGCATTTT. V usage is TRBV28 and J usage is TRBJ1-5, with TRBD1 matching 7 bases. CDR3 length: 15 amino acids. Trimming at V came to 2 bases and at J to 1 base, leaving 2 bases not matched to a gene. Germline loops: CDR1 MDHEN, CDR2 SYDVKM.

The CDR3 spells CAISGTAETQYF. DNA for the CDR3: TGTGCCATCAGTGGCACAGCAGAGACCCAGTACTTC. V usage is TRBV10-3 and J usage is TRBJ2-5; D call uncertain. Germline CDR1 and CDR2: ENHRY and SYGVKD. V lost 4 bases and J lost 4, with 7 bases in between. The CDR3 contains 12 residues.

The rearrangement uses TRBV19 and TRBJ2-1; TRBD1 aligns across 10 bases. The CDR3 totals 14 residues. Germline V gene data show CDR1 as LNHDA and CDR2 as SQIVND (reference sequence). J was trimmed by 6 bases and V by 4 bases; bases with no gene match: 3. The CDR3, as DNA: TGTGCCAGTAGTAGAGGACAGGGGGGCAATGAGCAGTTCTTC. Its translation: CASSRGQGGNEQFF.

The chain recombines TRBV7-2 with TRBJ2-5; D unclear. The V end was cut by 0 bases, the J end by 2 bases, with 4 bases between. The CDR3 is made up of 13 amino acids. Germline values: CDR1 SGHTA, CDR2 FQGNSA. The DNA for the CDR3 is TGTGCCAGCAGCTTAGCCAGACAAGAGACCCAGTACTTC. Its protein is CASSLARQETQYF.

The CDR3 DNA follows: TGTGCCAGCAGCCCCCGGGACAGGGACGGCACCATATATTTT. Amino acid sequence: CASSPRDRDGTIYF. The chain employs TRBV4-2 and TRBJ1-3, with TRBD1 identical over 9 bases. The CDR3 length is 14 residues. Germline assignment: CDR1 LGHNA and CDR2 YNFKEQ. J was trimmed by 9 bases and V by 4 bases; bases with no gene match: 7.

The chain uses TRBV5-8 and TRBJ2-7; 15 positions match TRBD2. The CDR3 sequence is 17 residues long. In germline, CDR1 is SGHTS, CDR2 YDEGEE. With 4 bases clipped from V and 2 bases from J, the junction kept 7 bases outside the gene matches. The CDR3 nucleotides are TGTGCCAGCAGCGTGGGACTAGCGGGGGGACCCCCCTACGAGCAGTACTTC. Its protein product is CASSVGLAGGPPYEQYF. The whole variable domain, filled in from reference TRBV5-8 and TRBJ2-7, reads EAGVTQSPTHLIKTRGQQATLRCSPISGHTSVYWYQQALGLGLQFLLWYDEGEERNRGNFPPRFSGRQFPNYSSELNVNALELEDSALYLCASSVGLAGGPPYEQYFGPGTRLTVT.

V gene TRBV7-8 combines with J gene TRBJ2-7; D remains ambiguous. V was shortened by 5 bases and J by 7 bases, with 15 bases between the two germline ends. Looked up from germline, CDR1 is SGHVS and CDR2 is FQNEAQ. This CDR3 comprises 13 residues. As DNA, the CDR3 is TGTGCCAGCAGCCCAAGGCGAGGATTAGAGCAGTACTTC. It encodes CASSPRRGLEQYF.

This chain uses TRBV24-1 with TRBJ2-7; no reliable D call. The CDR3 loop spans 14 amino acids. The germline V gene has CDR1 KGHDR and CDR2 SFDVKD. V lost 6 bases and J lost 5, with 16 bases in between. The CDR3 DNA is TGTGCCACCAGTTCGGGTGAGCCCGCCCACGAGCAGTACTTC. It yields the protein CATSSGEPAHEQYF.

This clone was counted a few times. This sequence joins TRBV5-8 and TRBJ2-3; 9 bases agree with TRBD2. CDR3 length: 16 amino acids. V dropped 0 bases and J dropped 0; count of bases not matched to a gene: 2. Germline V CDR1 and CDR2: SGHTS, YDEGEE. The CDR3 loop reads CASSLAGLASTDTQYF. In DNA form, the CDR3 reads TGTGCCAGCAGCTTGGCGGGACTAGCTAGCACAGATACGCAGTATTTT.

The V gene is TRBV5-1, the J gene TRBJ2-3, with D perhaps matching TRBD1 (6 bases). Trimming took 0 bases from V and 6 from J, leaving 14 bases between them. Germline loops: CDR1 SGHRS, CDR2 YFSETQ. This CDR3 spans 15 amino acids. This CDR3 is CASSLEGGRGDTQYF. The CDR3 DNA reads as TGCGCCAGCAGCTTGGAAGGGGGTCGAGGGGATACGCAGTATTTT.

The J gene is TRBJ1-1, the V gene TRBV2; 7 positions match TRBD1. Per the germline V gene, CDR1 is SNHLY and CDR2 is FYNNEI. V lost 5 bases, J lost 5 bases, and 11 bases stayed unmatched. The CDR3 is 15 amino acids. The CDR3 protein is CASSPRQGVWTEAFF. Here the CDR3 DNA reads TGTGCCAGCAGTCCCCGACAGGGTGTATGGACTGAAGCTTTCTTT.

This chain connects TRBV28 to TRBJ1-1; TRBD1 might be the D (5 bases). The CDR3 sequence is 12 residues long. Germline CDR1 reads MDHEN; CDR2 reads SYDVKM. Trimming cost V 6 bases and J 6 bases, with 11 bases left between them. CDR3 DNA: TGTGCCAGCAGCATGGGCAGGGCTGAAGCTTTCTTT. Translation gives CASSMGRAEAFF.